This TCR beta chain was recovered during a study of T cells in Graves' hyperthyroidism and ophthalmopathy. This clonotype was seen only a few times. RNA transcripts provided the source from which TCR beta CDR3 regions were amplified. An initial round of RT-PCR targeting the TCR CDR3 relied on the HTBI primer set. MiXCR was run by TCRdb on the multiplex PCR reads, yielding one entry per CDR3 protein. The sample holds 750,000 to 950,000 distinct CDR3 sequences, 38% seen once. This CDR3 region has 13 residues. V was pared by 3 bases and J by 4 bases, with 9 bases between. The study enrolled patients aged 18 to 65 with newly diagnosed hyperthyroidism of under 2 months' duration. Approximately 9.3 ml of fresh peripheral blood supplied the PBMCs.

The TCR was taken from a man aged 18 to 29 with Graves' hyperthyroidism. The sequenced material came from blood. This chain joins TRBV12-3 or TRBV12-4 and TRBJ1-2; D is perhaps TRBD1 (5 bases). CDR3 nucleotide sequence: TGTGCCAGCAGTTTCGGGGGGACCTATGGCTACACCTTC. Translating gives CASSFGGTYGYTF.